What follows describes a single T cell receptor (beta chain). The sample originates from a study of T cell changes during pregnancy in multiple sclerosis. The CDR3 sequence is 16 residues long. Germline CDR1 reads MDHEN; CDR2 reads SYDVKM. The junction had 5 bases not matched to a gene; V was cut back by 1 base and J by 1 base. Data came from immunoSEQ multiplex PCR; TCRdb stores just in-frame clones and leaves some out. Of about 51,000 clones in the sample, 93% are singletons; the top ten hold around 1.9%. The sample in question was peripheral blood, obtained in the second trimester of pregnancy. This TCR was recovered from a female donor with multiple sclerosis, enrolled in a pregnancy study. This chain uses TRBV28 with TRBJ2-7; 9 bases line up with TRBD2. The CDR3 spells CASSLLSSGNSYEQYF. CDR3 bases: TGTGCCAGCAGTTTATTGTCTAGCGGGAATTCCTACGAGCAGTACTTC. Drawing the rest from reference TRBV28 and TRBJ2-7, the complete variable domain is DVKVTQSSRYLVKRTGEKVFLECVQDMDHENMFWYRQDPGLGLRLIYFSYDVKMKEKGDIPEGYSVSREKKERFSLILESASTNQTSMYLCASSLLSSGNSYEQYFGPGTRLTVT.